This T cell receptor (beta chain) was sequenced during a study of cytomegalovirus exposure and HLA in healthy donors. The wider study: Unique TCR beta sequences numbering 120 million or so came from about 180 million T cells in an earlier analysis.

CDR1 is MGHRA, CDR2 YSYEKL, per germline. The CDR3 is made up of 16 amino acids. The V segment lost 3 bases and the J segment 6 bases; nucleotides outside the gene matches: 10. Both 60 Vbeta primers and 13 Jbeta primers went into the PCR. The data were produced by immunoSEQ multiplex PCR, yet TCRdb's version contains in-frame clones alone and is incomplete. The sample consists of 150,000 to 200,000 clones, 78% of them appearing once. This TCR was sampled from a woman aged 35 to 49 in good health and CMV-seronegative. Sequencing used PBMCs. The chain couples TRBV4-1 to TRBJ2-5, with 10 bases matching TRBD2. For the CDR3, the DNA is TGCGCCAGCAGCCACGGAATAGCGGGGGGTGAAAAGACCCAGTACTTC. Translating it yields CASSHGIAGGEKTQYF.